This T cell receptor (beta chain) was sequenced during a study of blood T cell repertoires in COVID-19. Looking at the study overall: The origin of the acute and convalescent COVID-19 samples was the United States, Italy and Spain. T cells, B-cell-depleted T cells, or PBMCs provided the cDNA or gDNA that served as material.

As handled by the study authors: Using reference gene primer amplification, nucleated cell counts were estimated. Generated by immunoSEQ multiplex PCR, the TCRdb table keeps only in-frame clones and is missing some. Clone size and V and J calls were adopted from that table, with D and trimming inferred from the DNA. Among about 49,000 clones, 81% were seen once, and the ten largest hold more than 20%. The Seattle patients joined while their infection was active and were tracked longitudinally afterward. Sequencing was carried out using peripheral blood. This sequence was found in a woman of 80 years or more with COVID-19, enrolled during active disease.

The CDR3 sequence is CASSPRGVSSYNEQFF. CDR3 in DNA: TGCGCCAGCAGCCCCCGGGGGGTTAGCTCCTACAATGAGCAGTTCTTC. The rearrangement uses TRBV4-1 and TRBJ2-1; 7 bases align to TRBD2. The ends lost 4 bases at V and 0 bases at J; junction bases unmatched: 6. The germline V gene has CDR1 MGHRA and CDR2 YSYEKL. The CDR3 extends over 16 amino acids.